The 28 T cell receptor beta chains in this list originate from one sample, sequenced in a study of blood T cell repertoires in COVID-19. Only in-frame clones appear in the TCRdb table, and some are missing; sequencing was by immunoSEQ multiplex PCR. This sample has some 340,000 clones, with 87% found just once. Sequencing was done on a sample of PBMCs or T cells enriched from blood (not recorded which). The receptors derive from a woman in her twenties or thirties who had recovered from COVID-19.

The rearrangement uses TRBV2 and TRBJ2-2; weak D call: TRBD1 (6 bases). The CDR3 totals 14 residues. Germline CDR1 SNHLY, CDR2 FYNNEI. Trimming removed 4 bases at V and 1 base at J, with 7 bases between. The chain's CDR3 is CASSGTVNTGELFF. The CDR3 bases are TGTGCCAGCAGTGGGACAGTGAACACCGGGGAGCTGTTTTTT.

This chain links TRBV6-5 with TRBJ1-6; 8 bases align to TRBD1. V shed 6 bases and J 10 bases; nucleotides not matched to a gene: 2. The CDR3 sequence is 12 residues long. Germline V gene lookup returns CDR1 MNHEY and CDR2 SVGAGI. This chain's CDR3 is CASSTGGSPLHF. The CDR3 bases are TGTGCCAGCAGCACAGGGGGATCACCCCTCCACTTT.

The rearrangement links TRBV6-5 to TRBJ1-1, with 10 bases that match TRBD1. Germline values: CDR1 MNHEY, CDR2 SVGAGI. There are 15 residues in the CDR3. Losses at the gene ends were 7 bases for V and 4 bases for J; bases not matched to a gene: 9. The CDR3 region is CASKEGWDRGTEAFF. The CDR3 nucleotides read TGTGCCAGCAAAGAGGGTTGGGACAGGGGCACTGAAGCTTTCTTT.

This chain's CDR3 is CASSQDRRRLAGAQETQYF. DNA for the CDR3: TGCGCCAGCAGCCAAGATAGAAGGCGACTAGCGGGGGCCCAAGAGACCCAGTACTTC. This chain connects TRBV4-3 to TRBJ2-5, with 12 bases identical to TRBD2. With V trimmed by 0 bases and J by 1 base, 9 bases remained unmatched. The CDR3 contains 19 residues. The germline V gene has CDR1 LGHNA and CDR2 YSLEER.

V usage is TRBV13 and J usage is TRBJ1-2; D remains unclear. Trimming took off 5 bases at V and 2 bases at J, with 12 bases between the two ends. The CDR3 runs 14 residues. Per germline, CDR1 PRHDT and CDR2 FYEKMQ (reference sequence). The CDR3 loop is CASSPDRVNYGYTF. The CDR3 bases are TGTGCCAGCAGCCCCGACCGGGTGAACTATGGCTACACCTTC.

The genes are TRBV6-5 and TRBJ1-3; TRBD1 is a possible D gene (5 bases). The CDR3 covers 13 residues. Trimming shortened V by 9 bases and J by 0 bases, and 9 bases separated the two germline ends. Per germline, CDR1 MNHEY and CDR2 SVGAGI. CDR3 in amino acids: CASQGSSGNTIYF. CDR3 in DNA: TGTGCCAGTCAGGGCTCCTCTGGAAACACCATATATTTT.

The chain carries TRBV4-1 and TRBJ2-5, with 10 bases that match TRBD2. The CDR3 has 16 residues. Germline V gene sequence: CDR1 MGHRA, CDR2 YSYEKL. The junction had 16 bases not matched to a gene; V was cut back by 5 bases and J by 10 bases. The CDR3 spells CASSDLLAGPYGIQYF. As DNA, the CDR3 is TGCGCCAGCAGCGATCTACTAGCGGGGCCCTATGGGATCCAGTACTTC.

This clone was counted between two and nine times. The chain joins TRBV6-2 or TRBV6-3 to TRBJ2-5; 8 nucleotides match TRBD2. V lost 6 bases and J lost 4; bases outside the gene matches: 10. Germline V lookup: CDR1 MNHEY, CDR2 SVGEGT. The length of the CDR3 is 15 residues. CDR3 nucleotides: TGTGCCAGCAGCACTCCGAGCGGGGGTATAGAGACCCAGTACTTC. This gives the protein CASSTPSGGIETQYF.

V is TRBV13 and J is TRBJ2-7; D not resolved. This CDR3 comprises 12 residues. Trimming removed 6 bases from V and 0 bases from J, with 6 bases in between. The germline CDR1 and CDR2 sequences are PRHDT and FYEKMQ (reference sequence). The CDR3 here is CASSSDSYEQYF. CDR3 nucleotides: TGTGCCAGCAGTTCAGACTCCTACGAGCAGTACTTC.

In the case of this clone: An end of the junction does not agree with germline; a read error may underlie this. CDR3 sequence reads: CASSPDYTNTQYF. Written as DNA, the CDR3 is TGTGCCAGCAGCCCGGACTACACAAATACGCAGTATTTT. The V and J genes are TRBV3-1 (or the pseudogene TRBV3-2) and TRBJ2-3, with a possible D match to TRBD2 (6 bases). CDR3 length: 13 residues. Germline V gene lookup returns CDR1 LGHDT and CDR2 YNNKEL (reference sequence).

The chain joins TRBV5-4 to TRBJ2-5; 8 bases are shared with TRBD2. Germline CDR1 is SGHNT and CDR2 is YYREEE (reference sequence). CDR3 length equals 14 residues. The J segment lost 1 base and the V segment lost 4 bases, leaving 3 bases of the junction unmatched. CDR3 sequence (DNA): TGTGCCAGCAGCAACGGGGGGGGCCAAGAGACCCAGTACTTC. Its translation: CASSNGGGQETQYF.

The J gene is TRBJ2-7, the V gene TRBV7-9; weak D call: TRBD2 (6 bases). Trimming removed 5 bases from V and 2 bases from J, with 16 bases in between. The V gene's germline CDR1 is SEHNR and CDR2 FQNEAQ (reference sequence). This CDR3 spans 15 amino acids. The CDR3 coding sequence is TGTGCCAGCAGCCCCTCGGAGGGTGCGACCTACGAGCAGTACTTC. The encoded protein is CASSPSEGATYEQYF. The entire variable domain, with the rest obtained from reference TRBV7-9 and TRBJ2-7, is as follows: DTGVSQNPRHKITKRGQNVTFRCDPISEHNRLYWYRQTLGQGPEFLTYFQNEAQLEKSRLLSDRFSAERPKGSFSTLEIQRTEQGDSAMYLCASSPSEGATYEQYFGPGTRLTVT.

The chain is built from TRBV7-8 and TRBJ1-1; possible D gene TRBD1, 6 bases. The germline gives CDR1 SGHVS, CDR2 FQNEAQ. This CDR3 is 17 amino acids long. V was pared by 1 base and J by 5 bases, with 20 bases between. The CDR3 sequence is CASSLVVSGVGGTEAFF. The CDR3 nucleotides are TGTGCCAGCAGCTTAGTAGTGTCAGGGGTAGGGGGAACTGAAGCTTTCTTT. Full variable domain (outside the CDR3, taken from reference TRBV7-8 and TRBJ1-1): GAGVSQSPRYKVAKRGQDVALRCDPISGHVSLFWYQQALGQGPEFLTYFQNEAQLDKSGLPSDRFFAERPEGSVSTLKIQRTQQEDSAVYLCASSLVVSGVGGTEAFFGQGTRLTVV.

This sequence joins TRBV11-3 and TRBJ1-1, with TRBD1 matching 10 bases. Germline V gene lookup returns CDR1 SGHNT and CDR2 YENEEA. The CDR3 has 16 amino acids. Germline trimming cut 0 bases from V and 3 bases from J; bases unmatched to any gene: 4. The CDR3 sequence is CASSLDSGQGYTEAFF. Written as DNA, the CDR3 is TGTGCCAGCAGCTTAGATTCGGGACAGGGGTACACTGAAGCTTTCTTT.

This clone has a single count. The chain joins TRBV2 to TRBJ1-6, with D perhaps TRBD1 (6 bases). The V gene's germline CDR1 is SNHLY and CDR2 FYNNEI. The CDR3 is made up of 17 amino acids. The V end lost 2 bases, the J end lost 5 bases, and 16 bases lay between the germline ends. The CDR3: CASSEQGIFPNNSPLHF. The CDR3 DNA reads TGTGCCAGCAGTGAACAGGGGATATTCCCGAATAATTCACCCCTCCACTTT.

The gene calls are TRBV6-4 and TRBJ2-7; D remains unclear. The CDR3 totals 19 residues. CDR1 MRHNA and CDR2 SNTAGT come from the germline V gene. Trimming stripped 2 bases from V and 0 bases from J, with 23 bases between. CDR3 loop: CASSDRFSNPRRSSYEQYF. CDR3 DNA: TGTGCCAGCAGTGACAGGTTCTCAAACCCTCGTAGGAGCTCCTACGAGCAGTACTTC.

Comments on this clone: An end of the junction does not agree with germline; a read error may underlie this. The chain uses TRBV6-5 and TRBJ1-2; D remains ambiguous. CDR1 MNHEY and CDR2 SVGAGI come from the germline V gene. This CDR3 region has 12 residues. CDR3 in amino acids: CASTYRGDGYTF. CDR3 DNA sequence: TGTGCCAGCACTTACCGCGGGGATGGCTACACCTTC.

The count of this clone is one. The chain uses TRBV28 and TRBJ1-1, with 8 nucleotides matching TRBD1. This CDR3 is 17 amino acids long. After removal of 5 bases from V and 0 bases from J, the junction contained 11 bases not matched to a gene. Germline loops: CDR1 MDHEN, CDR2 SYDVKM. CDR3 DNA sequence: TGTGCCAGCAGTATACCGGGACAGGTGATTGTGAACACTGAAGCTTTCTTT. Protein: CASSIPGQVIVNTEAFF.

This clone was picked up a small number of times. J is TRBJ1-1 and V is TRBV7-9; 7 bases are a match to TRBD1. V was pared by 5 bases and J by 7 bases, with 16 bases of the junction left unmatched. The CDR3 spans 16 residues. The germline V gene has CDR1 SEHNR and CDR2 FQNEAQ (reference sequence). CDR3 nucleotide sequence: TGTGCCAGCAGCATACTTTGGACAGGCACAAAACATGAAGCTTTCTTT. Its protein product is CASSILWTGTKHEAFF.

This sequence joins TRBV4-2 and TRBJ2-7; TRBD1 agrees at 9 bases. The germline V gene encodes CDR1 LGHNA and CDR2 YNFKEQ. The CDR3 length is 17 residues. With 0 bases clipped from V and 3 bases from J, the junction kept 9 bases outside the gene matches. The CDR3 is CASSQEFDRGGSYEQYF. CDR3 in DNA: TGTGCCAGCAGCCAAGAATTCGACAGGGGGGGTAGCTACGAGCAGTACTTC.

J is TRBJ2-1 and V is TRBV11-2, with 13 bases that match TRBD2. The V and J ends lost 4 bases and 8 bases, in that order; junction bases with no gene match: 5. Germline V gene lookup returns CDR1 SGHAT and CDR2 FQNNGV. This CDR3 has 15 amino acids. In DNA, the CDR3 is TGTGCCAGCAGCTCGACTAGCGGGGGGAGCGATGAGCAGTTCTTC. The encoded protein is CASSSTSGGSDEQFF.

The chain joins TRBV24-1 to TRBJ1-1; a weak D match, TRBD1 (6 bases). Germline CDR1 is KGHDR and CDR2 is SFDVKD. Trimming took 4 bases from V and 5 from J, leaving 10 bases between them. The CDR3 totals 13 residues. The CDR3 nucleotides are TGTGCCACCAGTGACAGGGGTTGGACTGAAGCTTTCTTT. Protein: CATSDRGWTEAFF.

The V gene is TRBV19, the J gene TRBJ1-4, with TRBD1 matching over 9 bases. Trimming removed 6 bases from V and 0 bases from J; junction bases left unmatched: 2. The CDR3 is made up of 15 amino acids. Germline V CDR1 and CDR2: LNHDA, SQIVND (reference sequence). The CDR3 nucleotides read TGTGCCAGTAGAGACAGGGGGTCAACTAATGAAAAACTGTTTTTT. Protein sequence: CASRDRGSTNEKLFF.

This clone was seen once. The chain couples TRBV6-5 to TRBJ1-2; D gene uncertain. This CDR3 is built from 13 residues. With 2 bases removed from V and 2 bases from J, the gap between germline ends came to 6 bases. In germline, CDR1 is MNHEY, CDR2 SVGAGI. The CDR3 region is CASSYLRNYGYTF. In DNA form, the CDR3 reads TGTGCCAGCAGTTACCTGAGAAACTATGGCTACACCTTC.

This sequence joins TRBV28 and TRBJ1-2; the match to TRBD1 covers 9 bases. From germline, CDR1 is MDHEN and CDR2 SYDVKM. The CDR3 length is 15 residues. V lost 4 bases and J lost 7; bases outside the gene matches: 10. Written as DNA, the CDR3 is TGTGCCAGCAGTTCGGGGGGGACAGGGTCGTTTGGCTACACCTTC. Translating it yields CASSSGGTGSFGYTF.

The chain carries TRBV25-1 and TRBJ1-4, with D possibly being TRBD1 (5 bases). V was cut by 4 bases and J by 8 bases, with 14 bases left in between. The CDR3 runs 14 residues. Germline V gene data show CDR1 as MGHDK and CDR2 as SYGVNS. The CDR3 reads CASSVRAFEEKLFF. The CDR3 region has the DNA TGTGCCAGCAGTGTCAGGGCCTTTGAAGAAAAACTGTTTTTT. The entire variable domain, with the rest obtained from reference TRBV25-1 and TRBJ1-4, is as follows: EADIYQTPRYLVIGTGKKITLECSQTMGHDKMYWYQQDPGMELHLIHYSYGVNSTEKGDLSSESTVSRIRTEHFPLTLESARPSHTSQYLCASSVRAFEEKLFFGSGTQLSVL.

The rearrangement uses TRBV19 and TRBJ2-3; 10 bases map to TRBD2. The CDR3 is 16 residues long. The trim removed 5 bases at V and 2 bases at J, leaving 7 bases unmatched. CDR1 is LNHDA, CDR2 SQIVND, per germline (reference sequence). CDR3 sequence: CASSPQSGGDTDTQYF. In nucleotides, the CDR3 is TGTGCCAGTAGTCCCCAAAGCGGGGGGGACACAGATACGCAGTATTTT.

This rearrangement joins TRBV9 to TRBJ2-5; 8 bases are shared with TRBD2. The V and J ends lost 0 bases and 5 bases, in that order; junction bases with no gene match: 15. This CDR3 contains 18 residues. CDR1 and CDR2 from the germline V gene are SGDLS and YYNGEE. CDR3 region: CASSVGRTSIGIGETQYF. The CDR3 region has the DNA TGTGCCAGCAGCGTAGGGAGGACTAGCATCGGAATCGGGGAGACCCAGTACTTC.